The source of this TCR beta chain is a study of T-cell memory formation after mild COVID-19. V trimming: 5 bases; J trimming: 2 bases; junction bases outside the gene matches: 8. CDR1 and CDR2 (germline): SGHTA, FQGTGA. The CDR3 has 16 amino acids. This clonotype was seen ten or more times. It was 5'RACE with constant-segment primers that produced the TCR alpha and TCR beta cDNA libraries, which carried sample barcodes and UMIs. Each CDR3 protein gets one entry after TCRdb re-called the 5' RACE reads with MiXCR. This table has 200,000 to 250,000 distinct CDR3 sequences, over 9.5% appearing once. The sequencing input was PBMCs or a T cell subset sorted from them (not recorded which). The sequence was collected from a man aged 18 to 29 who had mild COVID-19 (a few samples of this study predate the infection). Cell type and time point are not known. The chain has TRBV7-3 and TRBJ2-2; 7 nucleotides match TRBD1. The CDR3 spells CASSLGQVSNTGELFF. In nucleotides, the CDR3 is TGTGCCAGCAGCCTCGGACAGGTCTCTAACACCGGGGAGCTGTTTTTT.